The 26 T cell receptor beta chains below all came from one sample that was sequenced in a study of T cells in Graves' hyperthyroidism and ophthalmopathy. RNA transcripts were the template for amplifying TCR beta CDR3 regions. The TCR CDR3 first-round RT-PCR relied on the HTBI primer set. In TCRdb, the multiplex PCR reads were re-called with MiXCR into one record per CDR3 protein. The sample yields a few hundred thousand distinct CDR3 sequences, just under 15% seen once. The sequenced material came from blood. Receptors originate from a woman in her twenties or thirties with Graves' hyperthyroidism.

This clonotype was seen more than once but under ten times. J is TRBJ2-2 and V is TRBV27; D is perhaps TRBD1 (6 bases). The germline V gene encodes CDR1 MNHEY and CDR2 SMNVEV (reference sequence). The CDR3 is 14 residues long. Trimming left V 7 bases short and J 6 bases short, with 15 bases between. The CDR3 here is CASNQEQGAGELFF. The CDR3 DNA reads TGTGCCAGCAACCAGGAACAGGGCGCCGGGGAGCTGTTTTTT.

About this clonotype itself: A much larger clone differs by one base, so this may be a read error. The gene calls are TRBV28 and TRBJ2-7; no reliable D call. Germline V gene lookup returns CDR1 MDHEN and CDR2 SYDVKM. CDR3 length: 16 amino acids. The CDR3 DNA reads as TGTGCCAGCAGTTCCCCTCAAGCTGAGAGCTCCTACGAGCGGTACTTC. Amino acids: CASSSPQAESSYERYF.

The rearrangement links TRBV13 to TRBJ2-1; D is unclear. CDR1 PRHDT and CDR2 FYEKMQ come from the germline V gene (reference sequence). V was trimmed by 0 bases and J by 14 bases, leaving 5 bases between them. The CDR3 length is 10 residues. The CDR3 reads CASSLGLKFF. CDR3 coding DNA: TGTGCCAGCAGCTTAGGGCTCAAGTTCTTC.

Of note for this clonotype: The conserved final phenylalanine or tryptophan is absent from the CDR3, which likely points to a read error. V gene TRBV4-1 combines with J gene TRBJ1-5; D unclear. The V end was cut by 0 bases, the J end by 0 bases, with 21 bases between. The germline V gene encodes CDR1 MGHRA and CDR2 YSYEKL. This CDR3 region has 20 residues. CDR3 in amino acids: CASSQDWGSSSPYSNQPQHY. The CDR3 region has the DNA TGCGCCAGCAGCCAAGACTGGGGATCATCCTCACCTTATAGCAATCAGCCCCAGCATTAT.

In nucleotides, the CDR3 is TGTGCCAGCAGTTTTAGCGGGAAAGGCGGGGAGCTGTTTTTT. This encodes CASSFSGKGGELFF. The chain uses TRBV28 and TRBJ2-2; 8 bases are shared with TRBD2. Germline loops: CDR1 MDHEN, CDR2 SYDVKM. This CDR3 spans 14 amino acids. The V and J ends lost 3 bases and 7 bases, in that order; junction bases with no gene match: 4. Full variable domain (missing parts from reference TRBV28 and TRBJ2-2): DVKVTQSSRYLVKRTGEKVFLECVQDMDHENMFWYRQDPGLGLRLIYFSYDVKMKEKGDIPEGYSVSREKKERFSLILESASTNQTSMYLCASSFSGKGGELFFGEGSRLTVL.

This clonotype was seen at least ten times. The J gene is TRBJ2-1, the V gene TRBV11-2; the match to TRBD2 covers 8 bases. Looked up from germline, CDR1 is SGHAT and CDR2 is FQNNGV. Trimming removed 2 bases from V and 7 bases from J; junction bases left unmatched: 7. The CDR3 runs to 15 residues. DNA for the CDR3: TGTGCCAGCAGCTTAAGCGGGAGAACTCGAAATGAGCAGTTCTTC. Its protein product is CASSLSGRTRNEQFF. Using reference TRBV11-2 and TRBJ2-1 for the parts outside the CDR3, the full variable domain is EAGVAQSPRYKIIEKRQSVAFWCNPISGHATLYWYQQILGQGPKLLIQFQNNGVVDDSQLPKDRFSAERLKGVDSTLKIQPAKLEDSAVYLCASSLSGRTRNEQFFGPGTRLTVL.

The rearrangement joins TRBV4-1 to TRBJ2-7; D not resolved. Trimming took 3 bases from V and 4 from J, leaving 7 bases between them. The CDR3 loop spans 12 amino acids. Germline lookup yields CDR1 MGHRA and CDR2 YSYEKL. The CDR3 loop is CASSHMGYEQYF. CDR3 nucleotides: TGCGCCAGCAGCCATATGGGGTACGAGCAGTACTTC.

This clonotype has a count of ten or more. The CDR3 DNA reads as TGCAGCGTCGGGGGCGGTAGCACAGATACGCAGTATTTT. Its protein product is CSVGGGSTDTQYF. V usage is TRBV20-1 and J usage is TRBJ2-3, with D perhaps assigned TRBD1 or TRBD2 (6 bases each). The CDR3 covers 13 residues. Per the germline V gene, CDR1 is DFQATT and CDR2 is SNEGSKA (reference sequence).

This clonotype showed up many times. The V and J genes are TRBV5-1 and TRBJ2-3; no firm D call. CDR3 size: 18 residues. Germline V CDR1 and CDR2: SGHRS, YFSETQ. Trimming removed 2 bases from V and 4 bases from J, with 23 bases in between. CDR3 residues: CASSFNAQTLGVADTQYF. As DNA, the CDR3 is TGCGCCAGCAGCTTCAACGCCCAAACCCTTGGAGTGGCAGATACGCAGTATTTT. The full variable domain, rest sourced from reference TRBV5-1 and TRBJ2-3, is KAGVTQTPRYLIKTRGQQVTLSCSPISGHRSVSWYQQTPGQGLQFLFEYFSETQRNKGNFPGRFSGRQFSNSRSEMNVSTLELGDSALYLCASSFNAQTLGVADTQYFGPGTRLTVL.

The V and J genes are TRBV5-5 and TRBJ2-2; maybe TRBD1 (6 bases). Trimming removed 0 bases from V and 4 bases from J, with 13 bases in between. Germline loops: CDR1 SGHKS, CDR2 YYEKEE (reference sequence). The CDR3 consists of 16 residues. The CDR3 nucleotides read TGTGCCAGCAGCTTGGTATCACAGGGAGCCACCGGGGAGCTGTTTTTT. It codes for CASSLVSQGATGELFF.

This clonotype was found a few times. The chain is built from TRBV6-5 and TRBJ1-4, with TRBD1 as a possible D gene (5 bases). V was pared by 6 bases and J by 11 bases, with 19 bases between. Germline CDR1 MNHEY, CDR2 SVGAGI. The CDR3 length is 14 residues. CDR3 DNA sequence: TGTGCCAGCAGCTCCTCCGGGACGGCTGCGAAACTGTTTTTT. Amino acids: CASSSSGTAAKLFF.

This clonotype was seen repeatedly, ten times or more. This chain connects TRBV28 to TRBJ2-1; D is possibly TRBD1 (6 bases). V was clipped by 2 bases and J by 5 bases, with 10 bases between them. This CDR3 spans 14 amino acids. The germline gives CDR1 MDHEN, CDR2 SYDVKM. The CDR3 nucleotides read TGTGCCAGCAGTTTAGGTGGGGGCAACAATGAGCAGTTCTTC. As protein: CASSLGGGNNEQFF.

The sample holds many counts of this clonotype. The chain is built from TRBV5-1 and TRBJ1-4; 8 bases agree with TRBD1. Trimming took 4 bases from V and 4 from J; bases not matched to a gene: 9. The CDR3 contains 16 residues. From germline, CDR1 is SGHRS and CDR2 YFSETQ. For the CDR3, the DNA is TGCGCCAGCAGCGTTCCTCAGGGGGCGGGTAATGAAAAACTGTTTTTT. Amino acids: CASSVPQGAGNEKLFF.

Many counts were recorded for this clonotype. The chain employs TRBV7-3 and TRBJ1-5; the D gene is possibly TRBD1 (6 bases). Trimming took off 6 bases at V and 3 bases at J, with 12 bases between the two ends. Germline values: CDR1 SGHTA, CDR2 FQGTGA. CDR3 length equals 14 residues. The CDR3 DNA is TGTGCCAGCAGACGAAGACAGGTCAATCAGCCCCAGCATTTT. It yields the protein CASRRRQVNQPQHF. The full variable domain, its missing parts supplied by reference TRBV7-3 and TRBJ1-5, is GAGVSQTPSNKVTEKGKYVELRCDPISGHTALYWYRQSLGQGPEFLIYFQGTGAADDSGLPNDRFFAVRPEGSVSTLKIQRTERGDSAVYLCASRRRQVNQPQHFGDGTRLSIL.

The J gene is TRBJ1-1, the V gene TRBV4-2; perhaps TRBD1 as D (5 bases). CDR3 length: 15 residues. Trimming pared 2 bases from V and 8 bases from J, leaving 18 bases between. Per the germline V gene, CDR1 is LGHNA and CDR2 is YNFKEQ. The CDR3 coding sequence is TGTGCCAGCAGCCAAAACAGGAATTCGGGGGGGGAAGCTTTCTTT. Amino acids: CASSQNRNSGGEAFF.

This chain joins TRBV6-1 and TRBJ1-1, with D unresolved. With 8 bases removed from V and 4 bases from J, the gap between germline ends came to 14 bases. This CDR3 is built from 13 residues. Germline V gene lookup returns CDR1 MNHNS and CDR2 SASEGT. CDR3 protein: CASEQLWGTEAFF. As DNA, the CDR3 is TGTGCCAGCGAGCAGCTATGGGGCACTGAAGCTTTCTTT.

This rearrangement joins TRBV9 to TRBJ2-7, with 11 bases identical to TRBD1. The CDR3 spans 15 residues. Germline loops: CDR1 SGDLS, CDR2 YYNGEE. The junction had 5 bases not matched to a gene; V was cut back by 2 bases and J by 4 bases. The CDR3 here is CASSVSGDRGYEQYF. The DNA for the CDR3 is TGTGCCAGCAGCGTGAGTGGGGACAGGGGGTACGAGCAGTACTTC.

This clonotype was observed at least ten times. The rearrangement joins TRBV6-1 to TRBJ2-7; D not certain. CDR1 is MNHNS and CDR2 is SASEGT in the germline V gene. This CDR3 contains 16 residues. Trimming took off 6 bases at V and 6 bases at J, with 24 bases between the two ends. CDR3 in amino acids: CASRRFGRRPVFEQYF. The CDR3 DNA reads as TGTGCCAGCAGGCGCTTCGGAAGACGGCCAGTCTTCGAGCAGTACTTC.

This clonotype was found many times. This sequence joins TRBV2 and TRBJ2-7; D is undetermined. The CDR3 length is 14 residues. Looked up from germline, CDR1 is SNHLY and CDR2 is FYNNEI. V lost 1 base and J 3 bases, leaving 10 bases between the germline ends. The CDR3 loop is CASSEGGSLYEQYF. CDR3 coding DNA: TGTGCCAGCAGTGAAGGTGGCAGCCTCTACGAGCAGTACTTC.

V usage is TRBV10-3 and J usage is TRBJ1-3; possibly TRBD1 for D (5 bases). In germline, CDR1 is ENHRY, CDR2 SYGVKD. This CDR3 has 12 residues. V was clipped by 7 bases and J by 8 bases, with 12 bases between them. The chain's CDR3 is CAITGPGDTIYF. In nucleotides, the CDR3 is TGTGCCATCACGGGACCCGGGGACACCATATATTTT.

This clonotype was seen at least ten times. The rearrangement links TRBV7-2 to TRBJ2-7; D perhaps matches TRBD2 (5 bases). Germline V lookup: CDR1 SGHTA, CDR2 FQGNSA. This CDR3 contains 11 residues. Trimming took 5 bases from V and 7 from J, leaving 9 bases between them. The chain's CDR3 is CASSAKREQYF. CDR3 nucleotide sequence: TGTGCCAGCAGCGCCAAGCGGGAGCAGTACTTC.

J is TRBJ2-3 and V is TRBV25-1; D call uncertain. The CDR3 sequence is 12 residues long. Germline V gene lookup returns CDR1 MGHDK and CDR2 SYGVNS. Trimming took off 4 bases at V and 7 bases at J, with 9 bases between the two ends. DNA for the CDR3: TGTGCCAGCAGTGCCTTAGCCAATACGCAGTATTTT. Protein product: CASSALANTQYF.

The sample holds many counts of this clonotype. This chain joins TRBV30 and TRBJ1-1; no reliable D call. Germline loops: CDR1 GTSNPN, CDR2 SVGIG (reference sequence). Trimming took 4 bases from V and 6 from J, leaving 12 bases between them. CDR3 length: 12 residues. CDR3 amino acids: CAWNEGTAEAFF. The DNA of the CDR3 is TGTGCCTGGAATGAAGGCACAGCTGAAGCTTTCTTT. The full variable domain, completed using reference TRBV30 and TRBJ1-1, is SQTIHQWPATLVQPVGSPLSLECTVEGTSNPNLYWYRQAAGRGLQLLFYSVGIGQISSEVPQNLSASRPQDRQFILSSKKLLLSDSGFYLCAWNEGTAEAFFGQGTRLTVV.

This clonotype has just a few counts. The chain carries TRBV2 and TRBJ2-5; 12 positions match TRBD2. The CDR3 has 15 amino acids. V was clipped by 6 bases and J by 5 bases; unmatched bases: 7. CDR1 SNHLY and CDR2 FYNNEI come from the germline V gene. CDR3 coding DNA: TGTGCCAGCAGCGAGACTAGCGGGAGATTTGAGACCCAGTACTTC. Translating gives CASSETSGRFETQYF.

This chain links TRBV15 with TRBJ1-2, with unresolved D. Germline V gives CDR1 LNHNV, CDR2 YYDKDF (reference sequence). The CDR3 extends over 14 amino acids. Between the trimmed V and J ends, which lost 1 base and 4 bases, there was a span of 10 bases. The chain's CDR3 is CATSRGSDVYGYTF. CDR3 DNA: TGTGCCACCAGCAGAGGCAGTGATGTCTATGGCTACACCTTC.

Only a few counts were recorded for this clonotype. The chain carries TRBV19 and TRBJ2-1; no reliable D call. V was trimmed by 3 bases and J by 2 bases, leaving 5 bases between them. There are 13 residues in the CDR3. Germline loops: CDR1 LNHDA, CDR2 SQIVND (reference sequence). For the CDR3, the DNA is TGTGCCAGTAGTATTATCGCCTACAATGAGCAGTTCTTC. This translates into CASSIIAYNEQFF.